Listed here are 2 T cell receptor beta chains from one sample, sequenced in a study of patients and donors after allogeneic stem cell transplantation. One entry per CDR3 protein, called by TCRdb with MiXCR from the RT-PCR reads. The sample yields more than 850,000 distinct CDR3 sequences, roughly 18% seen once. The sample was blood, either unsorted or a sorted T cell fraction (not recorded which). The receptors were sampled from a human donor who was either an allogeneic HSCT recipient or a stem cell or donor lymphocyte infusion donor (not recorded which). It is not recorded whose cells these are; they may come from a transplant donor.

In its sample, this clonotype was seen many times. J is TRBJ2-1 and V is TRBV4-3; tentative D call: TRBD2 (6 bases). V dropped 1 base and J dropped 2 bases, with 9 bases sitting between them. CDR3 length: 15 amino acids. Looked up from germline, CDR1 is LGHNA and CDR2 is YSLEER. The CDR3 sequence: CASSQGRATYNEQFF. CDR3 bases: TGCGCCAGCAGCCAAGGGAGGGCCACCTACAATGAGCAGTTCTTC.

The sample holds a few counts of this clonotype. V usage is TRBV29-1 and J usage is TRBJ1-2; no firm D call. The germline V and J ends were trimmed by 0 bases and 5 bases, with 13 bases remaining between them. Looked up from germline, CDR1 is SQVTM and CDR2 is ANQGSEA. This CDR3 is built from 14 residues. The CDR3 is CSVEEEGRIYGYTF. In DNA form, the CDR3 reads TGCAGCGTTGAAGAGGAGGGCAGGATATATGGCTACACCTTC.